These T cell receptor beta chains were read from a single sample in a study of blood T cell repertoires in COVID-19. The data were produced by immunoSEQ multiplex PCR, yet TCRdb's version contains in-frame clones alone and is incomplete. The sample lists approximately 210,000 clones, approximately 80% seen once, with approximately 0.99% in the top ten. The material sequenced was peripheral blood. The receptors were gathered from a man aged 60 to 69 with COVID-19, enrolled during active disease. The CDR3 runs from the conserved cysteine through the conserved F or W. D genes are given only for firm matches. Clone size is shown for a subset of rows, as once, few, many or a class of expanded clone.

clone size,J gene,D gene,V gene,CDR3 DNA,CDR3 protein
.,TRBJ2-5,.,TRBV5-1,TGCGCCAGCAGCTTGTCGGGAGTGCAGCCAGAGACCCAGTACTTC,CASSLSGVQPETQYF
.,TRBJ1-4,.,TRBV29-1,TGCAGCGTTTCCGGTCAGGGGGAAAAACTGTTTTTT,CSVSGQGEKLFF
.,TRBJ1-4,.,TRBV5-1,TGCGCCAGCAGCTTGGAGGGGGGGAATGAAAAACTGTTTTTT,CASSLEGGNEKLFF
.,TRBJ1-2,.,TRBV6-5,TGTGCCAGCAGTTTGTCCGGTAGAGGCTACACCTTC,CASSLSGRGYTF
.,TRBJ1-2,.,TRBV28,TGTGCCAGCAGTTTAGGTTTAACAGGGTATGGCTACACCTTC,CASSLGLTGYGYTF
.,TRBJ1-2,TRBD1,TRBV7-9,TGTGCCAGCAGCTTAGCTCAAGACAGGGGCGCGGATGGCTACACCTTC,CASSLAQDRGADGYTF
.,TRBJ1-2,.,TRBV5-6,TGTGCCAGCAGCTCGGCGGGGATGGAGGGCTACACCTTC,CASSSAGMEGYTF
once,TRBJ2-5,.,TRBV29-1,TGCAGCGGTGGACAGAACCAAGAGACCCAGTACTTC,CSGGQNQETQYF
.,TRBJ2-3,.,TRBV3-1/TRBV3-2,TGTGCCAGCAGGGTGGGAGGCGGCACAGATACGCAGTATTTT,CASRVGGGTDTQYF
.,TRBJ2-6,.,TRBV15,TGTGCCACCCTCAGGGGTGGGGGAGCCAACGTCCTGACTTTC,CATLRGGGANVLTF
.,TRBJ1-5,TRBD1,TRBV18,TGTGCCAGCTCACTTACCGGGGACAGGGGTAATCAGCCCCAGCATTTT,CASSLTGDRGNQPQHF
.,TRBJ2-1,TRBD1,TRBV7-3,TGTGCCAGCAGCTTAACTGGGGACAGGTACCATGAGCAGTTCTTC,CASSLTGDRYHEQFF
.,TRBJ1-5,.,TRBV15,TGTGCCACCAGCATAGAACAGAGCAATCAGCCCCAGCATTTT,CATSIEQSNQPQHF
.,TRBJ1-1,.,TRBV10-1,TGCGCCAGCAGTCCGAGTCTCGGGGAGACTGAAGCTTTCTTT,CASSPSLGETEAFF
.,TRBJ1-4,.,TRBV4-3,TGCGCCAGCAGCCAAGAGAACAGCTTTAATGAAAAACTGTTTTTT,CASSQENSFNEKLFF
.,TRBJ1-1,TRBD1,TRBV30,TGTGCCTGGAGTACACAGGGGGGCACTGAAGCTTTCTTT,CAWSTQGGTEAFF
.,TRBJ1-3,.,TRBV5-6,TGTGCCAGCAGCTTGCGCATTCAGGGGTCCGGAAACACCATATATTTT,CASSLRIQGSGNTIYF
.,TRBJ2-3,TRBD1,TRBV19,TGTGCCAGTAGTAAAGAGACAGGGGGCATACATACGCAGTATTTT,CASSKETGGIHTQYF
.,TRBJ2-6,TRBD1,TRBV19,TGTGCCAGTAGTATACGGAGTCAGGGGGCAAACTCTGGGGCCAACGTCCTGACTTTC,CASSIRSQGANSGANVLTF
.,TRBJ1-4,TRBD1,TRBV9,TGTGCCAGCAGCGTAGGGACAGGGGGGGAAAAACTGTTTTTT,CASSVGTGGEKLFF
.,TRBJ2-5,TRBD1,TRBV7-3,TGTGCCAGCAGCTCCCAGGGGGCTGAGACCCAGTACTTC,CASSSQGAETQYF
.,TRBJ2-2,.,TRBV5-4,TGTGCCAGCAGCGAGGGATCGAACACCGGGGAGCTGTTTTTT,CASSEGSNTGELFF
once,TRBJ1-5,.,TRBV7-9,TGTGCCAGCAGCTTGATGGGGGAGGGTCAGCCCCAGCATTTT,CASSLMGEGQPQHF
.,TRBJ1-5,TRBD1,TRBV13,TGTGCCAGCAGCAGAAGACAGGGGGCGTTGAGTCAGCCCCAGCATTTT,CASSRRQGALSQPQHF
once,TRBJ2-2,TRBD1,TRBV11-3,TGTGCCAGCAGCGCACGACAGGGGGGAGCCGGGGAGCTGTTTTTT,CASSARQGGAGELFF
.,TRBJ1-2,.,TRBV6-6,TGTGCCAGCAGCCCCAGGGGTACCTATGGCTACACCTTC,CASSPRGTYGYTF
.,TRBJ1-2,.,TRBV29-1,TGCAGCGTTGGGGTTTTGGGGGCCCCCTACTATGGCTACACCTTC,CSVGVLGAPYYGYTF
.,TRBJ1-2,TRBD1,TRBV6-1,TGTGCCAGCAGTGAAGCGAGGACAGGGGGCATGGGGGGCCTCTATGGCTACACCTTC,CASSEARTGGMGGLYGYTF
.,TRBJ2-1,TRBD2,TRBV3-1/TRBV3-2,TGTGCCAGCAGCCATCGGACTAGCGGGAGGGCCAATGAGCAGTTCTTC,CASSHRTSGRANEQFF
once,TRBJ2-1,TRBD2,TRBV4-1,TGCGCCAGCAGCCAACCTAGTAGCGGGAGGGAGCAGTTCTTC,CASSQPSSGREQFF
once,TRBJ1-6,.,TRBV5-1,TGCGCCAGCAGCTTGGACGACAGTTCACCCCTCCACTTT,CASSLDDSSPLHF
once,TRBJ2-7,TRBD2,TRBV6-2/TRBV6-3,TGTGCCAGCAGTCAAGCGGGAGGGAAGGTCTACGAGCAGTACTTC,CASSQAGGKVYEQYF
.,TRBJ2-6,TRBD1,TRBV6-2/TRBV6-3,TGTGCCAGCAGTTACCTAATGGGACAGGGGTTCGTTCCCTCTGGGGCCAACGTCCTGACTTTC,CASSYLMGQGFVPSGANVLTF
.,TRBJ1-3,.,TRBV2,TGTGCCAGCAGGTCGACAGTCTCTGGAAACACCATATATTTT,CASRSTVSGNTIYF
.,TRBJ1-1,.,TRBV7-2,TGTGCCAGCAGCTCCACGCGGGGAACTGAAGCTTTCTTT,CASSSTRGTEAFF
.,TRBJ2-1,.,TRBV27,TGTGCCAGCAGTTTAGAGGGCCCCACCTACAATGAGCAGTTCTTC,CASSLEGPTYNEQFF
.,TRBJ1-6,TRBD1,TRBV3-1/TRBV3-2,TGTGCCAGCAGCCATGATCCGGGACAGGGGTGGCCCTATAATTCACCCCTCCACTTT,CASSHDPGQGWPYNSPLHF
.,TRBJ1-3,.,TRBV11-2,TGTGCCAGCAGCTTTAGCTCTGGAAACACCATATATTTT,CASSFSSGNTIYF
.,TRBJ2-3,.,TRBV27,TGTGCCAGCAGTTTAGAGGCAGCGGTGAGGGATACGCAGTATTTT,CASSLEAAVRDTQYF
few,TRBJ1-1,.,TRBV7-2,TGTGCCAGCAGCTTTAGGGGTGATGGTGAAGCTTTCTTT,CASSFRGDGEAFF
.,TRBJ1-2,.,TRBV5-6,TGTGCCAGCAGCTTAGTGAGGGAGGGCTACACCTTC,CASSLVREGYTF
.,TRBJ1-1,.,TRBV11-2,TGTGCCAGCAGCTCCAAAACAGGATACACTGAAGCTTTCTTT,CASSSKTGYTEAFF
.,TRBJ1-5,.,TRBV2,TGTGCCAGCAGGCTCTCAACGGTTAGACAGCCCCAGCATTTT,CASRLSTVRQPQHF
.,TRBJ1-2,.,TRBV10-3,TGTGCCATCAGTGAGTCGTCGGGGTTGCGCTATGGCTACACCTTC,CAISESSGLRYGYTF
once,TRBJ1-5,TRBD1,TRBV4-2,TGTGCCAGCAGCCAGAGACAGGGAGATCAGCCCCAGCATTTT,CASSQRQGDQPQHF
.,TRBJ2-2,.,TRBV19,TGTGCCAGTAGTATCGAGGGGGTAGGCGGGGAGCTGTTTTTT,CASSIEGVGGELFF
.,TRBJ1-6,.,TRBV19,TGTGCCACTTCCGACAGAGTTTGGGATAATTCACCCCTCCACTTT,CATSDRVWDNSPLHF
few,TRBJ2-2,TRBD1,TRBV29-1,TGCAGCGCCAGACAGGGGGGTTCCGGGGAGCTGTTTTTT,CSARQGGSGELFF